This is a list of T cell receptor beta chains from one sample in a study of blood T cell repertoires in COVID-19. Profiled with immunoSEQ multiplex PCR; TCRdb holds only in-frame clones, not every one. The sample consists of about 120,000 clones, 60% to 80% of them appearing once. The sequencing input was peripheral blood. The receptor source for this set is a woman older than 75 with active or convalescent COVID-19. CDR3s include the opening cysteine and the closing phenylalanine or tryptophan. D genes are given only for firm matches. Not every row has a clone size; where given, it reads once, few, many or a size class.

V gene,D gene,J gene,clone size,CDR3 protein,CDR3 DNA
TRBV2,TRBD1,TRBJ2-3,.,CASSVGQRTDTQYF,TGTGCCAGCAGTGTGGGACAGAGGACAGATACGCAGTATTTT
TRBV10-2,TRBD2,TRBJ2-7,once,CASAKLAGSSYEQYF,TGCGCCAGCGCCAAACTAGCGGGAAGCTCCTACGAGCAGTACTTC
TRBV7-9,.,TRBJ2-2,.,CASSFPSSTGELFF,TGTGCCAGCAGCTTCCCGTCTAGCACCGGGGAGCTGTTTTTT
TRBV6-6,.,TRBJ1-1,.,CASSYRRGNTEAFF,TGTGCCAGCAGTTACCGTCGGGGGAACACTGAAGCTTTCTTT
TRBV2,.,TRBJ1-1,.,CATQLNTEAFF,TGTGCCACACAATTGAACACTGAAGCTTTCTTT
TRBV19,TRBD1,TRBJ1-2,.,CASSMGQGPYGYTF,TGTGCCAGTAGTATGGGACAGGGGCCCTATGGCTACACCTTC
TRBV5-1,TRBD1,TRBJ2-5,once,CASSYMGQGHETQYF,TGCGCCAGCAGCTACATGGGACAGGGACATGAGACCCAGTACTTC
TRBV6-2/TRBV6-3,.,TRBJ1-2,.,CASSPPDVWGLGDYGYTF,TGTGCCAGCAGCCCCCCCGATGTGTGGGGGCTAGGCGACTATGGCTACACCTTC
TRBV18,.,TRBJ2-5,few,CASSPATAGQETQYF,TGTGCCAGCTCACCAGCGACAGCCGGACAAGAGACCCAGTACTTC
TRBV5-4,.,TRBJ2-7,once,CASSPSGTPSYEQYF,TGTGCCAGCAGCCCATCGGGGACACCCTCCTACGAGCAGTACTTC
TRBV7-6,.,TRBJ1-4,.,CASSPPGQPREKLFF,TGTGCCAGCAGCCCCCCCGGACAGCCTAGGGAAAAACTGTTTTTT
TRBV4-2,.,TRBJ2-5,few,CASSHVSGNQETQYF,TGTGCCAGCAGCCACGTATCGGGGAACCAAGAGACCCAGTACTTC
TRBV7-3,.,TRBJ2-1,.,CASSFGFSSYNEQFF,TGTGCCAGCAGCTTCGGGTTTTCCTCCTACAATGAGCAGTTCTTC
TRBV2,.,TRBJ1-2,.,CASTAGEAGTYRYTF,TGTGCCAGCACCGCCGGGGAGGCAGGGACCTATCGCTACACCTTC
TRBV7-9,.,TRBJ1-1,.,CASSYPGGQGRATEAFF,TGTGCCAGCAGCTACCCGGGAGGGCAGGGGCGGGCCACTGAAGCTTTCTTT
TRBV2,TRBD1,TRBJ2-1,.,CASKTGTGDYNEQFF,TGTGCCAGCAAAACCGGGACAGGGGACTACAATGAGCAGTTCTTC
TRBV5-4,TRBD1,TRBJ2-1,.,CASSPGTASYNEQFF,TGTGCCAGCAGCCCCGGGACAGCGTCCTACAATGAGCAGTTCTTC
TRBV1,.,TRBJ1-1,.,CTSSQETPKMTEMNTEAFF,TGCACCAGCAGCCAAGAGACCCCCAAAATGACAGAAATGAACACTGAAGCTTTCTTT
TRBV6-6,.,TRBJ2-5,.,CASTRGKTQYF,TGTGCCAGCACCAGGGGAAAGACCCAGTACTTC
TRBV5-1,TRBD2,TRBJ2-7,.,CASSAFGGSSSNEQYF,TGCGCCAGCAGCGCATTTGGCGGGAGTTCGTCTAACGAGCAGTACTTC
TRBV5-4,TRBD2,TRBJ2-1,few,CASSFFLAGAAEQFF,TGTGCCAGCAGCTTTTTTCTAGCGGGAGCTGCTGAGCAGTTCTTC
TRBV28,TRBD2,TRBJ2-3,once,CASSLGLAVPTDTQYF,TGTGCCAGCAGTTTGGGACTAGCGGTACCCACAGATACGCAGTATTTT
TRBV14,TRBD1,TRBJ1-1,.,CASSHALPGQGINPEAFF,TGTGCCAGCAGCCATGCCCTTCCGGGACAGGGGATTAACCCTGAAGCTTTCTTT
TRBV18,TRBD1,TRBJ1-2,.,CASSPYFLSGTGDILYGYTF,TGTGCCAGCTCACCGTACTTTTTGTCCGGGACAGGGGATATTCTCTATGGCTACACCTTC
TRBV4-3,TRBD2,TRBJ2-1,once,CASSQGPSGTFNEQFF,TGCGCCAGCAGCCAAGGGCCTAGCGGGACATTCAATGAGCAGTTCTTC
TRBV3-1/TRBV3-2,.,TRBJ2-1,.,CASSQVVQGHEQFF,TGTGCCAGCAGCCAAGTTGTACAGGGCCATGAGCAGTTCTTC
TRBV5-4,TRBD1,TRBJ1-2,few,CASSIATGGVYGYTF,TGTGCCAGCAGCATAGCGACAGGGGGAGTCTATGGCTACACCTTC
TRBV7-9,TRBD2,TRBJ2-5,.,CASSLGLAGVETQYF,TGTGCCAGCAGCCTAGGACTAGCGGGAGTGGAGACCCAGTACTTC
TRBV12-3/TRBV12-4,TRBD2,TRBJ2-1,.,CASRGGYNEQFF,TGTGCCAGCCGGGGGGGGTACAATGAGCAGTTCTTC
TRBV6-5,.,TRBJ2-7,.,CASNPLGESYEQYF,TGTGCCAGCAACCCGCTGGGAGAATCCTACGAGCAGTACTTC
TRBV19,TRBD2,TRBJ2-2,.,CASSIYGSGSGAGELFF,TGTGCCAGTAGTATCTACGGTAGCGGGAGTGGGGCCGGGGAGCTGTTTTTT
TRBV5-4,.,TRBJ1-2,.,CASSSDLQTNYGYTF,TGTGCCAGCAGCTCAGATTTACAGACTAACTATGGCTACACCTTC
TRBV6-5,TRBD1,TRBJ2-7,.,CASSHRGFGYEQYF,TGTGCCAGCAGTCACAGGGGATTTGGCTACGAGCAGTACTTC
TRBV29-1,.,TRBJ1-1,few,CSVEVNLNTEAFF,TGCAGCGTTGAAGTTAATCTGAACACTGAAGCTTTCTTT
TRBV7-9,TRBD1,TRBJ1-4,.,CASSPRGTGEEKLFF,TGTGCCAGCAGCCCACGTGGGACAGGGGAGGAAAAACTGTTTTTT
TRBV19,TRBD2,TRBJ2-1,.,CASSTGTSSQFF,TGTGCCAGTAGTACCGGGACTAGCTCTCAGTTCTTC
TRBV11-2,.,TRBJ2-1,.,CASSLSLAYNEQFF,TGTGCCAGCAGCTTATCGCTAGCCTACAATGAGCAGTTCTTC
TRBV3-1/TRBV3-2,TRBD1,TRBJ1-4,.,CASRAGGNEKLFF,TGTGCCAGCAGGGCAGGGGGGAATGAAAAACTGTTTTTT
TRBV29-1,.,TRBJ1-1,.,CSVETVHWDTEAFF,TGCAGCGTTGAGACAGTTCACTGGGACACTGAAGCTTTCTTT
TRBV15,TRBD2,TRBJ2-1,.,CATSLSGTSGKVEQFF,TGTGCCACCAGCCTCTCGGGGACTAGCGGGAAGGTTGAGCAGTTCTTC
TRBV27,TRBD2,TRBJ2-3,.,CASRGLAGVRTDTQYF,TGTGCCAGCCGGGGACTAGCGGGAGTCCGGACAGATACGCAGTATTTT
TRBV5-1,.,TRBJ2-5,.,CASSLGGAGRETQYF,TGCGCCAGCAGCTTGGGGGGCGCAGGTAGAGAGACCCAGTACTTC
TRBV27,.,TRBJ2-5,.,CASRVGTSQETQYF,TGTGCCAGCAGAGTGGGGACATCGCAAGAGACCCAGTACTTC
TRBV27,TRBD1,TRBJ1-2,.,CASSLTGGFSGYYGYTF,TGTGCCAGCAGTTTGACAGGGGGCTTCTCGGGTTACTATGGCTACACCTTC
TRBV6-6,.,TRBJ2-1,.,CASRLSLNPYNEQFF,TGTGCCAGCAGACTGTCGTTGAATCCCTACAATGAGCAGTTCTTC
TRBV7-9,.,TRBJ1-1,.,CASSPKPGHQNGEAFF,TGTGCCAGCAGCCCGAAACCGGGACACCAAAATGGTGAAGCTTTCTTT
TRBV20-1,TRBD1,TRBJ1-3,.,CSASPGQDVFGNTIYF,TGCAGTGCTAGTCCGGGACAGGACGTTTTTGGAAACACCATATATTTT
TRBV7-9,.,TRBJ2-7,few,CASSLGIREQYF,TGTGCCAGCAGCTTAGGTATCCGCGAGCAGTACTTC